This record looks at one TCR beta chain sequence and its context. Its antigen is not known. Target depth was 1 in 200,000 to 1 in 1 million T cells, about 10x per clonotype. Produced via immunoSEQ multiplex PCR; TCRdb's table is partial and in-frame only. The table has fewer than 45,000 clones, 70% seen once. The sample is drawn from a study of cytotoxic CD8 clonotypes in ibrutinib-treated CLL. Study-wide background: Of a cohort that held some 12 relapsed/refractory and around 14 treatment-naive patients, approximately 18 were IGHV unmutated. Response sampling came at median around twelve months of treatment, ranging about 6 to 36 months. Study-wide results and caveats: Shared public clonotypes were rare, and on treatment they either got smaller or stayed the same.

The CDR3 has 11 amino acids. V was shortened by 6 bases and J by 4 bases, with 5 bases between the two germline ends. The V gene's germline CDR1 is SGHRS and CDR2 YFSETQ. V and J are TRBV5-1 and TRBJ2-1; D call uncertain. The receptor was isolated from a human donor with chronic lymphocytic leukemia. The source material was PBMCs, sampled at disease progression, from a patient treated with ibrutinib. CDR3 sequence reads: CASTGYNEQFF. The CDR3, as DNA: TGCGCCAGCACCGGTTACAATGAGCAGTTCTTC.